These 2 T cell receptor beta chains came from one sample sequenced in a study of T cell repertoires in cytomegalovirus infection (dated by TCRdb to about 2019). Reads for this sample came from an Illumina HiSeq 1500. TCRdb trimmed public reads at Q25 via fastp, called clones via MiXCR and kept in-frame beta chains. Entries that share a CDR3 protein sequence are merged under the most common genes and DNA. This sample has about 490,000 distinct CDR3 sequences in its table, and more than 15% of those were observed once. The ten biggest clones cover roughly 25% of the sample. Material: CD8+ T cells from PBMCs. These receptors were collected from a human donor in good health (CMV status not recorded). Some clones in this sample may be carry-over from other donors' samples.

This clonotype was seen at least ten times. The rearrangement uses TRBV27 and TRBJ1-5; D gene uncertain. The CDR3 sequence is 13 residues long. CDR1 is MNHEY and CDR2 is SMNVEV in the germline V gene (reference sequence). Trimming removed 8 bases at V and 2 bases at J, with 10 bases between. Here the CDR3 reads CASAEGGNQPQHF. CDR3 in DNA: TGTGCCAGCGCCGAGGGAGGCAATCAGCCCCAGCATTTT.

Ten or more counts support this clonotype. V is TRBV7-2 and J is TRBJ2-5; 7 nucleotides match TRBD1. V was clipped by 1 base and J by 5 bases; unmatched bases: 4. The germline V gene has CDR1 SGHTA and CDR2 FQGNSA. This CDR3 is built from 14 residues. The CDR3 nucleotides read TGTGCCAGCAGCTTAGACAGGGGTTGGGAGACCCAGTACTTC. Protein: CASSLDRGWETQYF.